The 13 T cell receptor beta chains below come from one sample, sequenced in a study of CD8+ T cells in alopecia areata (dated by TCRdb to 2016 to 2019). The library was generated by the immunoSEQ multiplex PCR assay. To provide template for TCR sequencing, every sample had RNA extracted and reverse transcribed into cDNA. Held by TCRdb, this immuneACCESS table contains in-frame sequences only and omits some clones. Under half of the omission traces to an unresolved V gene where checked; the cause of the rest is unknown. The sample table holds some 95,000 clones, of which about 40% were seen once. The ten largest clonotypes hold around 0.8% of the sample. Sequencing used CD4+ T cells sorted from blood. These receptors originate from a human donor with alopecia areata.

This clone was recorded a few times. This chain connects TRBV2 to TRBJ2-3; a weak D match, TRBD1 (5 bases). Germline values: CDR1 SNHLY, CDR2 FYNNEI. The ends were cut back, 5 bases at V and 0 bases at J, with 9 bases in the middle. This CDR3 is built from 14 residues. CDR3 amino acids: CASSSTASTDTQYF. In DNA form, the CDR3 reads TGTGCCAGCAGTTCGACAGCTAGCACAGATACGCAGTATTTT. The entire variable domain, with the rest obtained from reference TRBV2 and TRBJ2-3, is as follows: EPEVTQTPSHQVTQMGQEVILRCVPISNHLYFYWYRQILGQKVEFLVSFYNNEISEKSEIFDDQFSVERPDGSNFTLKIRSTKLEDSAMYFCASSSTASTDTQYFGPGTRLTVL.

This clone was observed a handful of times. The gene calls are TRBV5-1 and TRBJ1-1; D not resolved. The CDR3 length is 14 residues. Germline-derived CDR1 and CDR2 are SGHRS and YFSETQ. V lost 4 bases to trimming and J lost 2 bases, with 12 bases between them. As DNA, the CDR3 is TGCGCCAGCAGCCCGGGCGGGGTCAACACTGAAGCTTTCTTT. Its translation: CASSPGGVNTEAFF.

This clone was recorded a few times. The chain employs TRBV27 and TRBJ2-1, with D maybe TRBD1 (6 bases). The V end lost 5 bases, the J end lost 12 bases, and 14 bases lay between the germline ends. Germline CDR1 and CDR2: MNHEY and SMNVEV (reference sequence). This CDR3 has 12 amino acids. DNA of the CDR3: TGTGCCAGCAGTCCATCAGGGGTTAGGCAGTTCTTC. This gives the protein CASSPSGVRQFF.

The chain uses TRBV7-2 and TRBJ2-7; 10 bases match TRBD2. V dropped 5 bases and J dropped 2; count of bases not matched to a gene: 6. The CDR3 is 15 residues long. From germline, CDR1 is SGHTA and CDR2 FQGNSA. CDR3 DNA: TGTGCCAGCAGCGGGGGACTAGCGAGCGCCTACGAGCAGTACTTC. Protein: CASSGGLASAYEQYF.

This clone was observed a handful of times. Other DNA sequences in this specimen translate into the identical CDR3. V gene TRBV29-1 combines with J gene TRBJ2-5; D assignment may be TRBD1 or TRBD2 (5 bases each). The V and J ends lost 2 bases and 4 bases respectively, with 8 bases between them. The germline V gene has CDR1 SQVTM and CDR2 ANQGSEA. The CDR3 is made up of 12 amino acids. DNA for the CDR3: TGCAGCGTTGAACCTGGGGGAGAGACCCAGTACTTC. Amino acid sequence: CSVEPGGETQYF.

The chain employs TRBV2 and TRBJ2-3; no reliable D call. Germline lookup yields CDR1 SNHLY and CDR2 FYNNEI. V was pared by 0 bases and J by 5 bases, with 9 bases between. The CDR3 has 14 residues. The CDR3 spells CASSEALVGDTQYF. The CDR3 region has the DNA TGTGCCAGCAGTGAAGCGCTGGTGGGAGATACGCAGTATTTT.

V and J are TRBV29-1 and TRBJ2-1; D is unclear. The CDR3 spans 13 residues. V was cut by 3 bases and J by 6 bases, with 12 bases left in between. Germline V gene lookup returns CDR1 SQVTM and CDR2 ANQGSEA. Written as DNA, the CDR3 is TGCAGCGTTGAGCGGACCGAAGGCAATGAGCAGTTCTTC. Translating it yields CSVERTEGNEQFF.

This clone was counted only a few times. Relative to the germline gene, one junction end is altered; a read error may explain this. This chain joins TRBV25-1 and TRBJ2-7; D is undetermined. This CDR3 is 12 amino acids long. CDR1 is MGHDK and CDR2 is SYGVNS in the germline V gene. The DNA of the CDR3 is TGTGCCAGCAGAGAGCTTGACCGTGGCGTTGTATTT. This gives the protein CASRELDRGVVF.

This clone appeared a few times. V usage is TRBV14 and J usage is TRBJ2-5, with D unresolved. The CDR3 runs to 12 residues. CDR1 and CDR2 from the germline V gene are SGHDN and FVKESK. The V gene lost 2 bases and the J gene lost 5 bases, with 6 bases spanning the gap. The CDR3 spells CASSQSVETQYF. In DNA form, the CDR3 reads TGTGCCAGCAGCCAATCCGTGGAGACCCAGTACTTC.

The V and J genes are TRBV30 and TRBJ1-6; D ambiguous. Germline V gene sequence: CDR1 GTSNPN, CDR2 SVGIG (reference sequence). CDR3 length: 13 residues. V lost 2 bases and J 5 bases, leaving 7 bases between the germline ends. CDR3 amino acids: CAWSQENNSPLHF. The CDR3 DNA is TGTGCCTGGAGTCAAGAGAATAATTCACCCCTCCACTTT.

V usage is TRBV29-1 and J usage is TRBJ1-3; maybe TRBD1 (5 bases). Germline CDR1 reads SQVTM; CDR2 reads ANQGSEA. Trimming stripped 7 bases from V and 1 base from J, with 8 bases between. The CDR3 has 12 amino acids. The chain's CDR3 is CSGGESGNTIYF. CDR3 DNA sequence: TGCAGCGGGGGGGAATCTGGAAACACCATATATTTT.

V and J are TRBV5-1 and TRBJ2-7, with D possibly TRBD2 on 5 matching bases. Germline-derived CDR1 and CDR2 are SGHRS and YFSETQ. CDR3 length: 15 amino acids. The V and J ends lost 2 bases and 2 bases respectively, with 14 bases between them. This CDR3 is CASSLPGSTAYEQYF. The CDR3 region has the DNA TGCGCCAGCAGCTTACCGGGGAGCACGGCCTACGAGCAGTACTTC.

This clone occurred a few times. This chain links TRBV28 with TRBJ2-7; TRBD2 agrees at 7 bases. With V trimmed by 2 bases and J by 1 base, 2 bases remained unmatched. This CDR3 contains 14 residues. Per the germline V gene, CDR1 is MDHEN and CDR2 is SYDVKM. CDR3 DNA: TGTGCCAGCAGTTTAGCGGGAGTGTCCTACGAGCAGTACTTC. Protein product: CASSLAGVSYEQYF.